Below, 28 T cell receptor beta chains from the same sample are listed, as sequenced in a study of T cells expressing NK-cell markers. TCRdb re-called the 5' RACE reads and gives one entry per CDR3 protein, without DNA. The sample yields under 500,000 distinct CDR3 sequences, of which the top ten take up 7.3%. What was sequenced was blood T cells: a sorted CD56 or NKG2C T cell subset, CD4+ or CD8+ T cells, or bulk PBMC T cells (not recorded which). The source of these receptors is a woman between 18 and 70 years old in good health.

The chain links TRBV7-2 to TRBJ2-2; TCRdb reports TRBD1, a call that lacks DNA to check it against. CDR3 size: 14 residues. The germline gives CDR1 SGHTA, CDR2 FQGNSA. CDR3 amino acids: CASSKDRVAGELFF.

V usage is TRBV6-1 and J usage is TRBJ1-1. The CDR3 loop spans 14 amino acids. The germline CDR1 and CDR2 sequences are MNHNS and SASEGT. CDR3 amino acids: CASAFRGRNTEAFF.

The rearrangement uses TRBV6-1 and TRBJ1-5; the D gene TCRdb calls, TRBD1, cannot be checked with no DNA. The CDR3 sequence is 15 residues long. CDR1 is MNHNS and CDR2 is SASEGT in the germline V gene. The CDR3 spells CASSTQGSSNQPQHF.

The genes are TRBV18 and TRBJ2-2; TCRdb names TRBD1, which stays unverified in the absence of DNA. This CDR3 has 16 residues. CDR1 is KGHSH, CDR2 LQKENI, per germline. This chain's CDR3 is CASSSPGQANTGELFF. The full variable domain, in which reference TRBV18 and TRBJ2-2 provide the parts outside the CDR3, is NAGVMQNPRHLVRRRGQEARLRCSPMKGHSHVYWYRQLPEEGLKFMVYLQKENIIDESGMPKERFSAEFPKEGPSILRIQQVVRGDSAAYFCASSSPGQANTGELFFGEGSRLTVL.

The chain employs TRBV30 and TRBJ1-2; lacking DNA, the TRBD1 call made by TCRdb goes unchecked. This CDR3 comprises 12 residues. Germline V lookup: CDR1 GTSNPN, CDR2 SVGIG (reference sequence). The CDR3 here is CAWSPRTGGYTF. The full variable domain, with the rest looked up from reference TRBV30 and TRBJ1-2, is SQTIHQWPATLVQPVGSPLSLECTVEGTSNPNLYWYRQAAGRGLQLLFYSVGIGQISSEVPQNLSASRPQDRQFILSSKKLLLSDSGFYLCAWSPRTGGYTFGSGTRLTVV.

The chain carries TRBV7-9 and TRBJ2-2; lacking DNA, the TRBD2 call made by TCRdb goes unchecked. Germline V gene sequence: CDR1 SEHNR, CDR2 FQNEAQ (reference sequence). The CDR3 runs 16 residues. The CDR3 loop reads CASSYPGLAGVGELFF.

The chain combines TRBV7-9 with TRBJ2-5; the D call from TCRdb, TRBD1, cannot be confirmed without DNA. The V gene's germline CDR1 is SEHNR and CDR2 FQNEAQ (reference sequence). The CDR3 contains 17 residues. CDR3 amino acids: CASSPTLPVTREETQYF.

This CDR3 reads CASRTPQGSTGELFF. The rearrangement links TRBV27 to TRBJ2-2; TCRdb's D call of TRBD1 is untestable without DNA. Germline V gene data show CDR1 as MNHEY and CDR2 as SMNVEV (reference sequence). The CDR3 covers 15 residues.

The rearrangement links TRBV3-1 to TRBJ1-2; TCRdb gives TRBD1 as the D gene, but with no DNA this cannot be confirmed. Germline loops: CDR1 LGHDT, CDR2 YNNKEL (reference sequence). This CDR3 is built from 13 residues. The CDR3: CASSRTDNYGYTF.

The gene calls are TRBV5-8 and TRBJ2-5. There are 14 residues in the CDR3. The germline CDR1 and CDR2 sequences are SGHTS and YDEGEE. The CDR3 region is CASSSTGFQETQYF.

The V call is TRBV12-3 or TRBV12-4, the J call TRBJ2-1; TCRdb's D gene call, TRBD1, goes unchecked for lack of DNA. The CDR3 has 14 amino acids. The CDR3 is CASTPGQDYNEQFF.

This sequence joins TRBV27 and TRBJ1-3. The CDR3 is made up of 14 amino acids. Germline V gene sequence: CDR1 MNHEY, CDR2 SMNVEV (reference sequence). The CDR3 sequence is CASSLYASGNTIYF.

This chain links TRBV29-1 with TRBJ2-7. This CDR3 has 15 amino acids. Per the germline V gene, CDR1 is SQVTM and CDR2 is ANQGSEA. The CDR3 region is CSVYDPTSAGYEQYF.

This chain links TRBV6-6 with TRBJ1-5. This CDR3 region has 13 residues. Per the germline V gene, CDR1 is MNHNY and CDR2 is SVGAGI (reference sequence). CDR3 loop: CASGIRTNQPQHF.

The V call is TRBV20-1, the J call TRBJ2-3; TCRdb's D call, TRBD1, is unchecked because there is no DNA. The CDR3 has 12 residues. Germline values: CDR1 DFQATT, CDR2 SNEGSKA (reference sequence). Here the CDR3 reads CSASGATDTQYF.

The V and J genes are TRBV12-3 or TRBV12-4 and TRBJ2-4; TCRdb gives TRBD1 as the D gene, but with no DNA this cannot be confirmed. CDR3 length equals 14 residues. The CDR3 region is CASSLDRGSNIQYF.

This chain connects TRBV19 to TRBJ2-7; TCRdb designates TRBD1, a call that cannot be tested without DNA. CDR1 is LNHDA, CDR2 SQIVND, per germline (reference sequence). This CDR3 spans 13 amino acids. CDR3: CASRTGPRDEQYF.

The rearrangement links TRBV29-1 to TRBJ2-3; lacking DNA, the TRBD2 call made by TCRdb goes unchecked. The CDR3 totals 17 residues. CDR1 SQVTM and CDR2 ANQGSEA come from the germline V gene. CDR3 in amino acids: CSVFPSTSGRDTDTQYF.

This sequence joins TRBV20-1 and TRBJ1-5. CDR3 length: 14 amino acids. Germline CDR1 DFQATT, CDR2 SNEGSKA (reference sequence). The CDR3 region is CSARPWRSNQPQHF.

The chain uses TRBV6-1 and TRBJ2-1; the TCRdb D gene call, TRBD2, has no DNA to confirm it. The V gene's germline CDR1 is MNHNS and CDR2 SASEGT. The CDR3 has 15 residues. This chain's CDR3 is CASSEQGGSYNEQFF.

The chain couples TRBV20-1 to TRBJ2-3; TCRdb gives TRBD2 as the D gene, but with no DNA this cannot be confirmed. The germline V gene encodes CDR1 DFQATT and CDR2 SNEGSKA (reference sequence). The CDR3 spans 15 residues. The CDR3 loop reads CSAPRSGRAADTQYF.

This sequence joins TRBV15 and TRBJ2-7. Germline lookup yields CDR1 LNHNV and CDR2 YYDKDF (reference sequence). The CDR3 contains 12 residues. The CDR3 loop is CATSLDGYEQYF.

This chain uses TRBV27 with TRBJ2-5; TCRdb names TRBD2, which stays unverified in the absence of DNA. The CDR3 length is 14 residues. Germline V gene data show CDR1 as MNHEY and CDR2 as SMNVEV (reference sequence). The CDR3 here is CASSRQREEETQYF.

The chain has TRBV7-9 and TRBJ2-1; TCRdb picks TRBD2, but there is no DNA to check that call. Germline V gives CDR1 SEHNR, CDR2 FQNEAQ (reference sequence). CDR3 size: 16 residues. CDR3 sequence: CASSFFVAGEGNEQFF.

This sequence joins TRBV7-2 and TRBJ1-4; TCRdb lists TRBD1, though no DNA is available to test this call. There are 15 residues in the CDR3. Germline CDR1 and CDR2: SGHTA and FQGNSA. The CDR3: CASRLGGVENEKLFF.

The chain is built from TRBV6-2 or TRBV6-3 and TRBJ1-5. CDR1 and CDR2 from the germline V gene are MNHEY and SVGEGT. The CDR3 consists of 15 residues. The CDR3: CASRPVDASNQPQHF.

The chain combines TRBV20-1 with TRBJ2-3; TCRdb indicates TRBD1, and absent DNA this call remains unverified. Germline V gives CDR1 DFQATT, CDR2 SNEGSKA (reference sequence). This CDR3 region has 13 residues. CDR3 sequence: CSARDSGLDTQYF.

V and J are TRBV20-1 and TRBJ2-2. From germline, CDR1 is DFQATT and CDR2 SNEGSKA (reference sequence). The CDR3 runs 15 residues. CDR3 sequence reads: CSARETIANTGELFF.